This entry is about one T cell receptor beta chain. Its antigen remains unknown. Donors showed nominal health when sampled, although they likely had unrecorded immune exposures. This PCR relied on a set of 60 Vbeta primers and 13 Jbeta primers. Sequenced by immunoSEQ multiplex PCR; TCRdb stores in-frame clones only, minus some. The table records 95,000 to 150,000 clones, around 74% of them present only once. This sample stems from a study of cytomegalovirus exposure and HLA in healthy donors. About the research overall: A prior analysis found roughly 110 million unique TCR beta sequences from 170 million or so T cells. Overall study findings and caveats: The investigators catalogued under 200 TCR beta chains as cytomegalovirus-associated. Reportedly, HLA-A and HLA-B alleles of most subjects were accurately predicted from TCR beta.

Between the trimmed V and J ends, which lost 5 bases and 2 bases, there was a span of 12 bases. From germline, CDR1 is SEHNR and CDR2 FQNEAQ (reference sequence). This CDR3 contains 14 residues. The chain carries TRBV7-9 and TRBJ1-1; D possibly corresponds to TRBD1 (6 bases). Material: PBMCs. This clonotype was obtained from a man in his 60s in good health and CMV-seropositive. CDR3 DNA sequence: TGTGCCAGCAGCCCGCGACAGGACAACACTGAAGCTTTCTTT. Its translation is CASSPRQDNTEAFF.